Reported below is one T cell receptor (beta chain). Its antigen remains unidentified. This CDR3 is also generated by other DNA sequences in the sample. Sorted-subset replicate PCRs used 200 ng DNA, some 30,000 T cell genomes. Authors' processing steps: Filtering differed, since immunoSEQ gave only junction sequences and no quality scores. TCRdb keeps only in-frame clones here, not all; method: immunoSEQ multiplex PCR. The DNA was the basis for D and trimming; V, J and clone size are from that table. The table records some 2.1 million clones, just under 95% of them present only once. Naive-designated CD8 cells lacked CD45RO, were positively enriched for CCR7, and omitted terminally differentiated effector memory CD45RA+ cells. Germline V gene sequence: CDR1 MGHRA, CDR2 YSYEKL. This CDR3 contains 12 residues. Between the trimmed V and J ends, which lost 4 bases and 3 bases, there was a span of 6 bases.

This record comes from a study of shared clonotypes between healthy human individuals. Whole-study results and caveats: Sampling used blood alone; tissue repertoires probably differ.

J is TRBJ1-1 and V is TRBV4-1; the D gene is possibly TRBD1 (5 bases). The sequence was obtained from a man aged 18-30 years in good health. The sample comprised naive CD8+ T cells sorted from blood. The CDR3 DNA is TGCGCCAGCAGCCTAGGGGACACTGAAGCTTTCTTT. It specifies CASSLGDTEAFF.